This T cell receptor (beta chain) originates from a study of vaccination effects on CD4 cells after COVID-19. Sequencing used immunoSEQ multiplex PCR; TCRdb keeps in-frame clones, though not all of them. The repertoire has fewer than 60,000 clones, about 77% of them found once; the top ten carry around 5.5%. The V end lost 0 bases, the J end lost 4 bases, and 9 bases lay between the germline ends. This CDR3 is built from 14 residues. CDR1 and CDR2 (germline): LNHDA, SQIVND (reference sequence). A remark on this clone: Its antigen is unidentified.

Before sequencing, viral peptide pools were used by the ViraFEST assay to expand antigen-specific CD4+ T cells. CD4+ T cell isolation took place after 10 days of culture. The individual was infected with SARS-CoV-2 between March and December 2020, as confirmed by PCR. The chain recombines TRBV19 with TRBJ1-2, with D unresolved. The sample was CD4+ T cells from PBMCs cultured with HIV peptides, taken before COVID-19 vaccination. Subset noted: HIV-1 Nef peptide pool negative control/reference culture. The origin of this receptor is a human donor who had a prior SARS-CoV-2 infection. CDR3 residues: CASSIDERGYGYTF. DNA of the CDR3: TGTGCCAGTAGTATAGATGAGAGAGGCTATGGCTACACCTTC.